This section outlines one TCR beta chain sequence together with its context. This sample was taken from a study of cytomegalovirus exposure and HLA in healthy donors. Both 60 Vbeta primers and 13 Jbeta primers went into the PCR. Here immunoSEQ multiplex PCR was the method, and the copy in TCRdb shows in-frame clones only, minus some. Recorded for this sample: 74,000 or so clones. CDR1 and CDR2 from the germline V gene are LNHDA and SQIVND (reference sequence). The V segment lost 5 bases and the J segment 4 bases; nucleotides outside the gene matches: 11. The CDR3 consists of 18 residues. The TCR comes from an older woman in good health and CMV-seronegative. V is TRBV19 and J is TRBJ2-3, with 14 nucleotides matching TRBD2. The sequenced sample was PBMCs. In DNA form, the CDR3 reads TGTGCCAGTAGTCCTTCCGGGACTAGCGGGAGTTGGGCAGATACGCAGTATTTT. Translating it yields CASSPSGTSGSWADTQYF.